The subject of this entry is one TCR beta chain. The entry originates in a study of Ad26.COV2.S vaccination and SARS-CoV-2 variants. Method: immunoSEQ multiplex PCR; TCRdb's copy keeps in-frame clones and lacks some. The sample gives roughly 300,000 clones, around 88% of which show up once; 9.5% to 12% is in the top ten. Treatment meaning: about 20 received Ad26.COV2.S at low or high dose, single or two shots; roughly five received placebo; per-sample allocation not given. After the first vaccine or placebo injection, samples were drawn on day 63. The source of this sequence is a person between 18 and 60 years old who received the Ad26.COV2.S COVID-19 vaccine or a placebo. The sequences come from peripheral blood, collected in a trial of Ad26.COV2.S vaccine versus placebo.

CDR3 nucleotide sequence: TGTGCCAGCAGCTTAGAGGAGGCAGGGGCAGGTATCTTCTATGGCTACACCTTC. This gives the protein CASSLEEAGAGIFYGYTF. This chain connects TRBV7-8 to TRBJ1-2; tentative D call: TRBD1 (6 bases). The CDR3 has 18 residues. Germline V gene data show CDR1 as SGHVS and CDR2 as FQNEAQ. The V and J ends lost 1 base and 4 bases respectively, with 22 bases between them.